This note documents a single T cell receptor beta chain sequence. The CDR3 has 16 residues. This sample is part of a study of blood T cell repertoires in COVID-19. Background on the study: There were acute and convalescent COVID-19 samples, and they came from the United States, Italy and Spain. From T cells, B-cell-depleted T cells, or PBMCs came the material, which was cDNA or gDNA.

In the source study's methods: Nucleated cell counts were estimated from reference gene primer amplification. The protocol was immunoSEQ multiplex PCR, while the TCRdb copy is restricted to in-frame clones and leaves out a portion. Clone size and V and J calls were adopted from that table, with D and trimming inferred from the DNA. The sample holds 180,000 or so clones, roughly 84% seen once. The V and J genes are TRBV21-1 and TRBJ2-1; the D segment call TRBD1 is taken from the table without a DNA check. TRBV21-1 is recorded as a pseudogene. Sample: peripheral blood. This sequence was found in a man aged 55 to 70 who had recovered from COVID-19. CDR3 sequence (DNA): TGTGCCAGCAGCAGATCGCGGGACAGGGGCTACAATGAGCAGTTCTTC. Protein product: CASSRSRDRGYNEQFF.